This TCR beta chain stems from a study of T cell repertoires in cytomegalovirus infection. This clonotype has more than one count but fewer than ten. The CDR3 has 15 amino acids. V was shortened by 6 bases and J by 2 bases, with 15 bases between the two germline ends. TCRdb re-called the reads with MiXCR, one entry per CDR3 protein. Of around 490,000 distinct CDR3 sequences in the sample, 26% are singletons; the top ten hold roughly 13%. J is TRBJ2-3 and V is TRBV12-3 or TRBV12-4, with D uncertain. The clonotype was recovered from a human donor in good health (CMV status not recorded). Some clones in this sample may be carry-over from other donors' samples. The material sequenced was PBMCs. As DNA, the CDR3 is TGTGCCAGCAGCCCCTCAAACGGTTTCACAGATACGCAGTATTTT. Translating gives CASSPSNGFTDTQYF.